This T cell receptor (beta chain) was retrieved from a study of T cell repertoires in cytomegalovirus infection. Study background: Public signatures in TCR beta pointed to CMV infection and matching HLA type.

MiXCR was run by TCRdb on the reads, yielding one entry per CDR3 protein. The data show about 230,000 distinct CDR3 sequences, roughly 23% seen once. CDR1 is SGHRS and CDR2 is YFSETQ in the germline V gene. With 0 bases removed from V and 7 bases from J, the gap between germline ends came to 7 bases. This CDR3 spans 12 amino acids. About this clonotype: The antigen remains unidentified.

Whole-study results and caveats: CMV-specific HLA-C-restricted TCR beta clonotypes dominated the ex vivo response. The cumulative frequency of public TCR beta families distinguished individuals who carried CMV together with the relevant HLA.

This clonotype originated in a human donor in good health (CMV status not recorded). Some clones in this sample may be carry-over from other donors' samples. The sample comprised CD8+ T cells from PBMCs. This chain uses TRBV5-1 with TRBJ1-2; D remains ambiguous. Written as DNA, the CDR3 is TGCGCCAGCAGCTTGGATGAGGGTGGCTACACCTTC. Its protein is CASSLDEGGYTF.